Listed here are 27 T cell receptor beta chains from one sample, sequenced in a study of breast tumors, draining lymph nodes, adjacent tissues (dated by TCRdb to 2015 to 2016). Preparation of the library involved multiplex PCR. Instrument used: Illumina HiSeq 2000. TCRdb trimmed public reads at Q25 via fastp, called clones via MiXCR and kept in-frame beta chains. Rows are unified per CDR3 protein, each entry keeping the most common DNA and genes. Recorded for this sample are roughly 110,000 distinct CDR3 sequences; more than 30% of them occurred a single time. Clones ranked in the top ten supply less than 6% of the sample. Lymph node samples came from the axillary draining lymph nodes of breast cancer patients. Sequenced sample: axillary lymph node tissue. Every receptor here comes from a female donor with breast cancer. Some clones in this sample may be carry-over from other donors' samples.

This clonotype was seen at least ten times. V gene TRBV5-1 combines with J gene TRBJ2-7; 8 bases agree with TRBD1. This CDR3 comprises 14 residues. V dropped 5 bases and J dropped 2; count of bases not matched to a gene: 6. CDR1 and CDR2 from the germline V gene are SGHRS and YFSETQ. The DNA for the CDR3 is TGCGCCAGCAGTGGGACAGGAACCCCCTACGAGCAGTACTTC. Translation gives CASSGTGTPYEQYF.

This clonotype was counted once. This chain joins TRBV5-1 and TRBJ2-2, with TRBD1 matching over 7 bases. The CDR3 covers 15 residues. The ends lost 4 bases at V and 2 bases at J; junction bases unmatched: 5. From germline, CDR1 is SGHRS and CDR2 YFSETQ. CDR3 residues: CASSEGQPNTGELFF. Here the CDR3 DNA reads TGCGCCAGCAGCGAGGGACAGCCTAACACCGGGGAGCTGTTTTTT.

V is TRBV29-1 and J is TRBJ1-2; D call uncertain. Trimming took off 7 bases at V and 8 bases at J, with 17 bases between the two ends. The CDR3 has 12 amino acids. The V gene's germline CDR1 is SQVTM and CDR2 ANQGSEA. The CDR3, as DNA: TGCAGCGGCTCTTACGGGCGAGGAGGCTACACCTTC. The encoded protein is CSGSYGRGGYTF.

This clonotype came up many times. The chain couples TRBV7-9 to TRBJ2-1, with D uncertain. Trimming cost V 1 base and J 0 bases, with 22 bases left between them. The CDR3 length is 20 residues. Germline V CDR1 and CDR2: SEHNR, FQNEAQ (reference sequence). CDR3 residues: CASSLGRPATSRSSYNEQFF. Here the CDR3 DNA reads TGTGCCAGCAGCTTAGGTCGCCCGGCAACGTCGCGAAGCTCCTACAATGAGCAGTTCTTC.

There are many counts of this clonotype. V is TRBV7-9 and J is TRBJ1-2; D perhaps matches TRBD1 (5 bases). Trimming pared 1 base from V and 6 bases from J, leaving 15 bases between. The CDR3 runs 15 residues. Germline CDR1 and CDR2: SEHNR and FQNEAQ (reference sequence). CDR3 bases: TGTGCCAGCAGCTTAGGACCAACGGGACGGGATGGCTACACCTTC. The encoded protein is CASSLGPTGRDGYTF.

Remarks on this clonotype: A much larger clone lies one base from this, so it may be a read error. V is TRBV28 and J is TRBJ2-7; D is unclear. Germline V gives CDR1 MDHEN, CDR2 SYDVKM. V gave up 5 bases and J gave up 5 bases, with 13 bases separating them. The CDR3 covers 13 residues. As DNA, the CDR3 is TGTGCCAGCAGTATTTATTGGGGAAACGAGCAGTACTTC. Translated, it gives CASSIYWGNEQYF.

This clonotype has just a few counts. This chain links TRBV7-2 with TRBJ2-1; D ambiguous. The CDR3 has 12 residues. Trimming removed 1 base from V and 12 bases from J, with 10 bases in between. Germline-derived CDR1 and CDR2 are SGHTA and FQGNSA. This CDR3 is CASSLGPWGQFF. CDR3 coding DNA: TGTGCCAGCAGCTTAGGACCATGGGGGCAGTTCTTC.

This clonotype was seen a handful of times. A much larger clone lies a single base off, so this may be a read error. The rearrangement links TRBV20-1 to TRBJ1-2; no clear D. Per the germline V gene, CDR1 is DFQATT and CDR2 is SNEGSKA (reference sequence). This CDR3 comprises 12 residues. CDR3 sequence: CSAPDLNYGSTF. CDR3 bases: TGCAGTGCTCCCGACTTAAACTATGGCTCCACCTTC.

With respect to this clonotype: This may stem from a read error, because a much larger clone lies one nucleotide away. Because it lacks the conserved phenylalanine or tryptophan at the end, this CDR3 is likely a read error. The rearrangement links TRBV6-5 to TRBJ1-2; TRBD1 matches 9 bases. CDR3 size: 15 residues. V gave up 5 bases and J gave up 8 bases; unmatched junction bases: 12. CDR1 MNHEY and CDR2 SVGAGI come from the germline V gene. DNA for the CDR3: TGTGCCAGCAGTCACGATCTGGACAGGGGCCACGGCTACACCTCC. Translating it yields CASSHDLDRGHGYTS.

The sample holds many counts of this clonotype. The junction departs from the called germline gene at one end, perhaps through a read error. This chain uses TRBV30 with TRBJ2-5, with D hard to call. CDR1 is GTSNPN and CDR2 is SVGIG in the germline V gene (reference sequence). The CDR3 length is 13 residues. The CDR3 here is CTWEERLQETQYF. CDR3 coding DNA: TGTACCTGGGAAGAAAGGTTACAAGAGACCCAGTACTTC.

In this sample, this clonotype turned up many times. J is TRBJ2-4 and V is TRBV20-1, with D maybe TRBD2 (5 bases). CDR3 length: 14 amino acids. With 3 bases removed from V and 1 base from J, the gap between germline ends came to 10 bases. Per the germline V gene, CDR1 is DFQATT and CDR2 is SNEGSKA (reference sequence). The CDR3, as DNA: TGCAGTGCTAGGGACTTCTTGGCCAAAAACATTCAGTACTTC. This translates into CSARDFLAKNIQYF.

This clonotype was seen at least ten times. The CDR3 spells CASSHLDGVQRGDNSPLHF. CDR3 nucleotides: TGTGCCAGCAGTCACCTGGACGGCGTCCAACGGGGAGATAATTCACCCCTCCACTTT. The chain joins TRBV6-5 to TRBJ1-6; D call uncertain. The CDR3 totals 19 residues. Germline CDR1 reads MNHEY; CDR2 reads SVGAGI. V was trimmed by 5 bases and J by 5 bases, leaving 25 bases between them.

The table lists this clonotype with many counts. This sequence joins TRBV5-1 and TRBJ2-5, with TRBD1 as a possible D gene (6 bases). This CDR3 has 14 amino acids. Germline assignment: CDR1 SGHRS and CDR2 YFSETQ. Trimming took off 1 base at V and 2 bases at J, with 9 bases between the two ends. The DNA of the CDR3 is TGCGCCAGCAGCTTGTGGGACACACAAGAGACCCAGTACTTC. This gives the protein CASSLWDTQETQYF.

This clonotype was detected many times. The rearrangement links TRBV4-1 to TRBJ2-3; D is perhaps TRBD1 or TRBD2 (5 bases each). CDR1 MGHRA and CDR2 YSYEKL come from the germline V gene. This CDR3 comprises 13 residues. The germline V and J ends were trimmed by 2 bases and 11 bases, with 14 bases remaining between them. CDR3 sequence reads: CASSQSIGTVQYF. CDR3 coding DNA: TGCGCCAGCAGCCAATCAATCGGGACGGTGCAGTATTTT.

In the case of this clonotype: One end of the junction varies from germline; a read error may be responsible. Here the CDR3 DNA reads TGCGCCGGCAGCTTGGACACAGGGGGTTTGGATACGCAGTATTTT. It codes for CAGSLDTGGLDTQYF. The genes are TRBV5-4 and TRBJ2-3; 8 positions agree with TRBD1. The CDR3 length is 15 residues. The germline V gene has CDR1 SGHNT and CDR2 YYREEE (reference sequence).

Details on this clonotype: This may be a read error, as it is one base from a much larger clone. This chain uses TRBV20-1 with TRBJ1-1; a weak D match, TRBD1 (6 bases). There are 15 residues in the CDR3. Germline assignment: CDR1 DFQATT and CDR2 SNEGSKA (reference sequence). CDR3 loop: CSTRTLTGMNTEAFF. The CDR3 DNA sequence: TGCAGTACTAGGACCTTAACAGGGATGAACACTGAAGCTTTCTTT.

The rearrangement joins TRBV20-1 to TRBJ2-7; 7 bases are a match to TRBD2. J lost 4 bases, V lost 1 base, and 10 bases had no gene match. The CDR3 has 15 amino acids. CDR1 is DFQATT and CDR2 is SNEGSKA in the germline V gene (reference sequence). The CDR3 reads CSARGPRTSRYEQYF. The CDR3 DNA reads as TGCAGTGCTAGAGGACCCCGGACTAGTCGTTACGAGCAGTACTTC.

The J gene is TRBJ1-2, the V gene TRBV7-2; D remains ambiguous. The CDR3 is 13 amino acids. Germline CDR1 is SGHTA and CDR2 is FQGNSA. DNA for the CDR3: TGTGCTAGAGATCGACGCATCAACTATGGCTACACCTTC. The encoded protein is CARDRRINYGYTF.

This clonotype was counted ten times or more. The gene calls are TRBV5-8 and TRBJ2-5; 7 bases fit TRBD2. Per the germline V gene, CDR1 is SGHTS and CDR2 is YDEGEE. The CDR3 covers 17 residues. V was clipped by 7 bases and J by 5 bases; unmatched bases: 20. This CDR3 reads CASDSPGPAGTRETQYF. The CDR3 DNA reads TGTGCCAGCGATTCACCTGGACCAGCGGGAACACGGGAGACCCAGTACTTC.

This clonotype was picked up many times. V is TRBV4-1 and J is TRBJ2-5, with D unclear. The CDR3 loop spans 14 amino acids. Between the trimmed V and J ends, which lost 1 base and 2 bases, there was a span of 8 bases. Germline CDR1 MGHRA, CDR2 YSYEKL. CDR3 DNA sequence: TGCGCCAGCAGCCAAGGAGACCGGCAAGAGACCCAGTACTTC. Translating it yields CASSQGDRQETQYF.

The table lists this clonotype with many counts. This chain links TRBV29-1 with TRBJ1-1; TRBD1 might be the D (5 bases). With 4 bases removed from V and 7 bases from J, the gap between germline ends came to 13 bases. The CDR3 contains 12 residues. In germline, CDR1 is SQVTM, CDR2 ANQGSEA. CDR3 sequence: CSVGGLGGEAFF. The CDR3 DNA follows: TGCAGCGTTGGTGGACTTGGGGGTGAAGCTTTCTTT. The variable domain in full, with the rest retrieved from reference TRBV29-1 and TRBJ1-1, is SAVISQKPSRDICQRGTSLTIQCQVDSQVTMMFWYRQQPGQSLTLIATANQGSEATYESGFVIDKFPISRPNLTFSTLTVSNMSPEDSSIYLCSVGGLGGEAFFGQGTRLTVV.

With respect to this clonotype: A junction end diverges from the germline sequence, so it may reflect a read error. V is TRBV20-1 and J is TRBJ2-7; 10 bases line up with TRBD1. The germline V gene has CDR1 DFQATT and CDR2 SNEGSKA (reference sequence). The CDR3 extends over 16 amino acids. The CDR3 sequence: CSARGARGTGDYERYF. In DNA, the CDR3 is TGCAGCGCTAGAGGAGCCAGAGGGACAGGGGACTACGAGCGGTACTTC.

This clonotype was counted many times. V and J are TRBV24-1 and TRBJ2-1, with 15 bases that match TRBD2. Germline trimming cut 4 bases from V and 0 bases from J; bases unmatched to any gene: 9. The V gene's germline CDR1 is KGHDR and CDR2 SFDVKD. The length of the CDR3 is 20 residues. CDR3 protein: CATSDHPGLAGGSSYNEQFF. The CDR3, as DNA: TGTGCCACCAGTGACCACCCGGGACTAGCGGGAGGAAGCTCCTACAATGAGCAGTTCTTC.

The sample holds many counts of this clonotype. The chain has TRBV7-9 and TRBJ2-3; 13 bases are shared with TRBD2. Per germline, CDR1 SEHNR and CDR2 FQNEAQ (reference sequence). This CDR3 has 17 residues. Unmatched junction bases numbered 11, after V lost 5 bases and J lost 6 bases. In nucleotides, the CDR3 is TGTGCCAGCAGCCACCTTAGGACTAGCGGGAGTGCGGATACGCAGTATTTT. It translates to CASSHLRTSGSADTQYF.

The V and J genes are TRBV6-4 and TRBJ2-7; 9 bases line up with TRBD1. The V gene end was trimmed by 4 bases and the J gene end by 3 bases; junction bases not matched to a gene: 7. CDR3 length: 15 amino acids. CDR1 MRHNA and CDR2 SNTAGT come from the germline V gene. DNA for the CDR3: TGTGCCAGCAGTGGCCCGGGACAGGGTAGCTACGAGCAGTACTTC. Translated, it gives CASSGPGQGSYEQYF.

The chain employs TRBV12-3 or TRBV12-4 and TRBJ2-7, with D uncertain. V lost 7 bases and J 4 bases, leaving 11 bases between the germline ends. This CDR3 spans 12 amino acids. The CDR3 sequence: CASTFSRYEQYF. The CDR3 nucleotides read TGTGCCAGCACCTTTTCCAGGTACGAGCAGTACTTC.

At least ten counts were recorded for this clonotype. The chain uses TRBV9 and TRBJ2-3, with 8 bases fitting TRBD2. The germline gives CDR1 SGDLS, CDR2 YYNGEE. The V segment lost 5 bases and the J segment 4 bases; nucleotides outside the gene matches: 12. This CDR3 comprises 16 residues. The CDR3 spells CASSPLAGRGPDTQYF. The CDR3 DNA reads TGTGCCAGCAGTCCGCTAGCGGGCCGGGGGCCAGATACGCAGTATTTT.